This TCR beta chain was recorded in a study of blood T cell repertoires in COVID-19. Study information: Sites across the United States, Italy and Spain contributed samples from acute and convalescent COVID-19. T cells, B-cell-depleted T cells, or PBMCs provided the cDNA or gDNA that served as material.

This CDR3 comprises 11 residues. V shed 8 bases and J 5 bases; nucleotides not matched to a gene: 0. Germline values: CDR1 LNHDA, CDR2 SQIVND (reference sequence). Under the authors' procedure: Amplifying reference gene primers gave estimates of nucleated cell counts. Sequencing was performed with immunoSEQ multiplex PCR; in TCRdb, only in-frame clones are kept and a portion is missing. V and J calls plus clone size are reproduced from that table; the DNA served to infer D and trimming. Altogether some 76,000 clones are present, about 89% being singletons, with the ten largest covering around 0.6%. The sequence came from a man aged 60 to 69 with acute or convalescent COVID-19. The V and J genes are TRBV19 and TRBJ1-2; the match to TRBD1 covers 9 bases. The sample was peripheral blood. In DNA form, the CDR3 reads TGTGCCAGTGGACAGGGGTATGGCTACACCTTC. Translated, it gives CASGQGYGYTF. The full variable domain, rest sourced from reference TRBV19 and TRBJ1-2, is DGGITQSPKYLFRKEGQNVTLSCEQNLNHDAMYWYRQDPGQGLRLIYYSQIVNDFQKGDIAEGYSVSREKKESFPLTVTSAQKNPTAFYLCASGQGYGYTFGSGTRLTVV.